This T cell receptor (beta chain) appears in the sequencing data of a study of long-term antiretroviral therapy in people with HIV. Background on the study: It was about a decade after the earliest samples that the 2015 immediate-ART recommendation appeared.

Points from the study as a whole: Post-treatment diversity went higher with ART but stayed below transplant donor controls.

The libraries were made with immunoSEQ v3.0 at survey level. Repertoires were generated with immunoSEQ multiplex PCR, while TCRdb's copy carries only in-frame clones and drops some. The sample has about 25,000 clones; 80% to 85% are singletons. To note about this clone: Its target is not known.

The material sequenced was unsorted PBMCs, taken 4.2 to 4.5 years after starting antiretroviral therapy. The clonotype originates from a man between 25 and 39 years old with HIV.

CDR3 sequence reads: CASSLYSGGAVDTQYF. As DNA, the CDR3 is TGTGCCAGCAGCTTGTACAGCGGGGGGGCGGTAGATACGCAGTATTTT. The chain joins TRBV5-6 to TRBJ2-3, with 10 bases lining up with TRBD2. J lost 5 bases, V lost 1 base, and 7 bases had no gene match. CDR3 size: 16 residues. The V gene's germline CDR1 is SGHDT and CDR2 YYEEEE.